The subject of this entry is one T cell receptor beta chain. Its antigen is not known. These data come from a study of cytomegalovirus exposure and HLA in healthy donors. In germline, CDR1 is SGHTA, CDR2 FQGNSA. V lost 3 bases to trimming and J lost 5 bases; unmatched junction nucleotides: 1. The CDR3 has 15 amino acids. It was with 60 Vbeta and 13 Jbeta primers that the PCR ran. Using immunoSEQ multiplex PCR, the repertoire was profiled, and TCRdb retains in-frame clones only, with some absent. Counted here are 65,000 to 100,000 clones, 75% to 80% occurring once; the ten biggest clones make up about 6%. General study findings and limits: Among immune exposure information, only CMV serostatus was available.

Source material: PBMCs. The chain combines TRBV7-2 with TRBJ2-3; 14 positions agree with TRBD2. This TCR was recovered from a female donor in good health and CMV-seronegative. CDR3 residues: CASSLTSGRGDTQYF. The CDR3 coding sequence is TGTGCCAGCAGCTTGACTAGCGGGAGGGGAGATACGCAGTATTTT.